The 5 T cell receptor beta chains below all came from one sample that was sequenced in a study of T cells after yellow fever vaccination. TCRdb reprocessed the 5' RACE reads with MiXCR, giving one entry per CDR3 protein. This table has approximately 250,000 distinct CDR3 sequences, approximately 6.7% appearing once. This sample comprised CD4+ T cells sorted from PBMCs, obtained on the day of the yellow fever booster vaccination. The receptor source for this set is a man aged 25-45 years who received the YFV17D yellow fever vaccine.

Many counts were recorded for this clonotype. This chain links TRBV7-3 with TRBJ2-3; no clear D gene. The CDR3 runs 13 residues. The germline V gene encodes CDR1 SGHTA and CDR2 FQGTGA. V was trimmed by 2 bases and J by 6 bases, leaving 9 bases between them. The CDR3 here is CASSLQAVDTQYF. The CDR3 nucleotides read TGTGCCAGCAGCTTACAGGCGGTTGATACGCAGTATTTT.

This clonotype showed up many times. The junction shows a germline mismatch at one end, possibly a read error. V usage is TRBV20-1 and J usage is TRBJ2-1, with 8 bases fitting TRBD2. Germline V gene sequence: CDR1 DFQATT, CDR2 SNEGSKA (reference sequence). The CDR3 has 13 amino acids. The CDR3 protein is CSARVTQRELSVF. The CDR3 region has the DNA TGCAGTGCTAGAGTTACCCAGCGGGAGCTATCGGTCTTC.

This clonotype has at least ten counts. This sequence joins TRBV15 and TRBJ2-5; 8 bases are a match to TRBD2. There are 15 residues in the CDR3. The junction had 6 bases not matched to a gene; V was cut back by 1 base and J by 5 bases. Germline values: CDR1 LNHNV, CDR2 YYDKDF (reference sequence). The CDR3: CATSRVSGNRETQYF. The DNA for the CDR3 is TGTGCCACCAGCAGAGTTAGCGGGAATCGGGAGACCCAGTACTTC.

This clonotype was detected ten times or more. V usage is TRBV14 and J usage is TRBJ2-7; 9 nucleotides match TRBD1. This CDR3 is built from 16 residues. Germline V gives CDR1 SGHDN, CDR2 FVKESK. The trim removed 4 bases at V and 5 bases at J, leaving 12 bases unmatched. The DNA of the CDR3 is TGTGCCAGCAGCCCCATACCGGGACAGGGATACCACGAGCAGTACTTC. Protein product: CASSPIPGQGYHEQYF.

The chain has TRBV6-2 or TRBV6-3 and TRBJ2-2; 13 bases align to TRBD2. CDR3 length: 17 residues. Germline V gene sequence: CDR1 MNHEY, CDR2 SVGEGT. After removal of 5 bases from V and 2 bases from J, the junction contained 5 bases not matched to a gene. The CDR3 bases are TGTGCCAGCAGTAGGACTAGCGGGAGTTTAAACACCGGGGAGCTGTTTTTT. Protein sequence: CASSRTSGSLNTGELFF.